Presented here are 3 T cell receptor beta chains from one specimen sequenced in a study of Ad26.COV2.S vaccination and SARS-CoV-2 variants. Assay used: immunoSEQ multiplex PCR; TCRdb lists only in-frame clones, some missing. The profile shows 400,000 to 500,000 clones, 88% of them singletons. Treatment defined: about 20 received Ad26.COV2.S at low or high dose, single or two shots; about five received placebo; per-sample allocation not given. Day 63 following the first vaccine or placebo injection was when the samples were taken. Sample: peripheral blood, taken in a trial of Ad26.COV2.S vaccine versus placebo. The receptors originated from a person between 18 and 65 years old who received the Ad26.COV2.S COVID-19 vaccine or a placebo.

The chain carries TRBV28 and TRBJ1-5; D gene ambiguous. The CDR3 length is 20 residues. V was cut by 7 bases and J by 4 bases, with 32 bases left in between. Germline V gene data show CDR1 as MDHEN and CDR2 as SYDVKM. The CDR3: CASTSSHIEAQAPWNQPQHF. The DNA of the CDR3 is TGTGCCAGCACCTCCTCCCACATCGAGGCCCAAGCTCCTTGGAATCAGCCCCAGCATTTT.

This clone was observed a single time. The chain employs TRBV5-1 and TRBJ1-2, with 7 positions matching TRBD1. The J segment lost 7 bases and the V segment lost 4 bases, leaving 19 bases of the junction unmatched. This CDR3 comprises 17 residues. Germline CDR1 and CDR2: SGHRS and YFSETQ. The CDR3 DNA reads as TGCGCCAGCAGCCCCATTTATACTACAGGACAGGCAGGTGGCTACACCTTC. Amino acid sequence: CASSPIYTTGQAGGYTF.

The rearrangement links TRBV4-1 to TRBJ2-2; TRBD1 is a possible D gene (6 bases). Germline V gene sequence: CDR1 MGHRA, CDR2 YSYEKL. Trimming removed 6 bases at V and 1 base at J, with 12 bases between. The CDR3 is made up of 15 amino acids. The CDR3 protein is CASRNPGQNTGELFF. The CDR3 bases are TGCGCCAGCAGAAATCCGGGACAGAACACCGGGGAGCTGTTTTTT.